The sample holds many counts of the clone carrying this TCR beta chain. Its target is not known. CDR3 length: 14 residues. V was trimmed by 3 bases and J by 5 bases, leaving 8 bases between them. CDR1 is SGHAT and CDR2 is FQNNGV in the germline V gene. TCRdb re-called the RT-PCR reads with MiXCR, one entry per CDR3 protein. Here the sample spans 290,000 or so distinct CDR3 sequences, approximately 23% being singletons. This sample stems from a study of response to subunit inactivated influenza vaccine. Study results and caveats: The authors suggested that every seasonal influenza vaccination recruits few new T cells.

The material was PBMCs from blood, obtained approximately 20 months after vaccination. The V gene is TRBV11-2, the J gene TRBJ1-6; D not certain. The source of this sequence is a man between 50 and 75 years old who received an inactivated influenza vaccine. The CDR3 loop is CASSFRGNNSPLHF. The CDR3 coding sequence is TGTGCCAGCAGCTTCCGGGGAAATAATTCACCCCTCCACTTT.